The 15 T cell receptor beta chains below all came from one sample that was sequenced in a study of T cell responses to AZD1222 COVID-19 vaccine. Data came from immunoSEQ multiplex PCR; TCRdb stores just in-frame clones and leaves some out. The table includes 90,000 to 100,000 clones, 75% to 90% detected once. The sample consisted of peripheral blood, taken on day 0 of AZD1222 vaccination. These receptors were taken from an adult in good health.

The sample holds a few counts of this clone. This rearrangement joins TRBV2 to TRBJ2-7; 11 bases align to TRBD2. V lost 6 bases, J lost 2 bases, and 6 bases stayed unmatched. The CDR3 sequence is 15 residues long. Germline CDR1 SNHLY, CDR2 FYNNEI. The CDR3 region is CASSQLAGVTYEQYF. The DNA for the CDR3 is TGTGCCAGCAGCCAACTAGCGGGAGTGACCTACGAGCAGTACTTC.

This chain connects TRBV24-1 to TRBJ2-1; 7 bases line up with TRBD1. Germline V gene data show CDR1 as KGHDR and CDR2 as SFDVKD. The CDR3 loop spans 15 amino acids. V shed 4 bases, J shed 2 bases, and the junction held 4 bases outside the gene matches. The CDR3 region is CATSDETGTYNEQFF. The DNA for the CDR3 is TGTGCCACCAGTGACGAGACAGGGACCTACAATGAGCAGTTCTTC.

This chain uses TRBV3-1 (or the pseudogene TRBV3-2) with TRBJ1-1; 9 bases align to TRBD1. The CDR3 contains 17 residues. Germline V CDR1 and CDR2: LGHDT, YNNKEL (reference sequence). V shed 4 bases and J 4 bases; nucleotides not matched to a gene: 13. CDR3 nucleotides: TGTGCCAGCAGCCTCAGTTGGGGACAGGGTTTCGGCACTGAAGCTTTCTTT. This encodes CASSLSWGQGFGTEAFF.

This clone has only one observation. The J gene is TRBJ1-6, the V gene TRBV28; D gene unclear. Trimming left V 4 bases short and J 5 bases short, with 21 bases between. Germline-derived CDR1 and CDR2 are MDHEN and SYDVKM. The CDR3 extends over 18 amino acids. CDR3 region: CASSSPAWVGSNNSPLHF. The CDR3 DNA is TGTGCCAGCAGTTCCCCGGCCTGGGTCGGGAGTAATAATTCACCCCTCCACTTT.

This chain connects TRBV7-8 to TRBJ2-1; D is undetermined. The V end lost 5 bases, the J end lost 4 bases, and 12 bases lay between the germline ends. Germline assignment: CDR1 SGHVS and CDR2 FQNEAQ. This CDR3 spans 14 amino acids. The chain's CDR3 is CASSTHYSYNEQFF. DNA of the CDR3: TGTGCCAGCAGCACCCACTACAGTTACAATGAGCAGTTCTTC. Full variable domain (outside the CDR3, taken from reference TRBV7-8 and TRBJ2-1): GAGVSQSPRYKVAKRGQDVALRCDPISGHVSLFWYQQALGQGPEFLTYFQNEAQLDKSGLPSDRFFAERPEGSVSTLKIQRTQQEDSAVYLCASSTHYSYNEQFFGPGTRLTVL.

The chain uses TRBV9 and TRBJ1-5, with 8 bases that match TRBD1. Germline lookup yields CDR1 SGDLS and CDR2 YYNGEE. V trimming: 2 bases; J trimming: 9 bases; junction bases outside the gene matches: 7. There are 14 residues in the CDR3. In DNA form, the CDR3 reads TGTGCCAGCAGCGTTGGACAGGGCTCACGGCCCCAGCATTTT. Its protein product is CASSVGQGSRPQHF.

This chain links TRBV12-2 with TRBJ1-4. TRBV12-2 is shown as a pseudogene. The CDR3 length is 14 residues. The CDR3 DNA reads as TGTGCAAGTCGCTTAGCGGGATTTGGTGAAAAACTGTTTTTT. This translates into CASRLAGFGEKLFF.

Written as DNA, the CDR3 is TGTGCCATCAGGAGAGGGACAGGGGCCTACGAGCAGTACTTC. The encoded protein is CAIRRGTGAYEQYF. The chain combines TRBV10-3 with TRBJ2-7, with 10 bases lining up with TRBD1. This CDR3 is 14 amino acids long. The germline V gene encodes CDR1 ENHRY and CDR2 SYGVKD. Trimming took 6 bases from V and 2 from J; bases not matched to a gene: 4.

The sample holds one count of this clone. The CDR3 nucleotides are TGTGCCAGCAGGTACCGGGACAGCTATGGCTACACCTTC. It codes for CASRYRDSYGYTF. The J gene is TRBJ1-2, the V gene TRBV28; 7 positions agree with TRBD1. The CDR3 consists of 13 residues. Germline CDR1 is MDHEN and CDR2 is SYDVKM. V lost 6 bases and J lost 4; bases outside the gene matches: 5.

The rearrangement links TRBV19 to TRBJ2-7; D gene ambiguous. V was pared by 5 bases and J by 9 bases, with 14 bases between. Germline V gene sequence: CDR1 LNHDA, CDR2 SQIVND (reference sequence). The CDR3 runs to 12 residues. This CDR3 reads CASSLLDGRQYF. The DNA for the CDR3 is TGTGCCAGTAGTCTCCTAGACGGACGGCAGTACTTC.

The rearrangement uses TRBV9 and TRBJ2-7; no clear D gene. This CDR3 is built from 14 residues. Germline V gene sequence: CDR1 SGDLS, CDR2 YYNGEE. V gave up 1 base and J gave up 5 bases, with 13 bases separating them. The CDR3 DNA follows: TGTGCCAGCAGCGTAAGCCCCCAAGGGCACGAGCAGTACTTC. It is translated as CASSVSPQGHEQYF.

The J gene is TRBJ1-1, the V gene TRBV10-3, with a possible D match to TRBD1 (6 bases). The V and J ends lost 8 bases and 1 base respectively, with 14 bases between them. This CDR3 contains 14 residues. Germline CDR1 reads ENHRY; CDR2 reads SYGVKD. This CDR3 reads CAIQPGEWNTEAFF. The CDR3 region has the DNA TGTGCCATCCAACCAGGGGAGTGGAACACTGAAGCTTTCTTT.

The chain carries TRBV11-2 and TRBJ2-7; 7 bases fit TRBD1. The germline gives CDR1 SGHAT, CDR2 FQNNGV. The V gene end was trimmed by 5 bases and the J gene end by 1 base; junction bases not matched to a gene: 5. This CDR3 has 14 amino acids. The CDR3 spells CASSRDRASYEQYF. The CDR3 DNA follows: TGTGCCAGCAGCCGCGACAGGGCATCCTACGAGCAGTACTTC. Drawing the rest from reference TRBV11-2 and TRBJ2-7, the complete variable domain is EAGVAQSPRYKIIEKRQSVAFWCNPISGHATLYWYQQILGQGPKLLIQFQNNGVVDDSQLPKDRFSAERLKGVDSTLKIQPAKLEDSAVYLCASSRDRASYEQYFGPGTRLTVT.

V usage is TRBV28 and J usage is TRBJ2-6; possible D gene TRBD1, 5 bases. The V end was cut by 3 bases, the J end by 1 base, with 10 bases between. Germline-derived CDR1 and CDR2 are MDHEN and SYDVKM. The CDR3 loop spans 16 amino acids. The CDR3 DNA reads TGTGCCAGCAGTTTTTGGGGCGGATCTGGGGCCAACGTCCTGACTTTC. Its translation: CASSFWGGSGANVLTF.

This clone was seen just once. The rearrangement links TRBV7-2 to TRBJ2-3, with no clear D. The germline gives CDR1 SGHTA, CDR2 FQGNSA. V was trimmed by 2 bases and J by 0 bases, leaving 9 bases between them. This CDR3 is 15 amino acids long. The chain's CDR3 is CASSLQSASTDTQYF. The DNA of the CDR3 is TGTGCCAGCAGCTTACAGTCGGCTAGCACAGATACGCAGTATTTT.